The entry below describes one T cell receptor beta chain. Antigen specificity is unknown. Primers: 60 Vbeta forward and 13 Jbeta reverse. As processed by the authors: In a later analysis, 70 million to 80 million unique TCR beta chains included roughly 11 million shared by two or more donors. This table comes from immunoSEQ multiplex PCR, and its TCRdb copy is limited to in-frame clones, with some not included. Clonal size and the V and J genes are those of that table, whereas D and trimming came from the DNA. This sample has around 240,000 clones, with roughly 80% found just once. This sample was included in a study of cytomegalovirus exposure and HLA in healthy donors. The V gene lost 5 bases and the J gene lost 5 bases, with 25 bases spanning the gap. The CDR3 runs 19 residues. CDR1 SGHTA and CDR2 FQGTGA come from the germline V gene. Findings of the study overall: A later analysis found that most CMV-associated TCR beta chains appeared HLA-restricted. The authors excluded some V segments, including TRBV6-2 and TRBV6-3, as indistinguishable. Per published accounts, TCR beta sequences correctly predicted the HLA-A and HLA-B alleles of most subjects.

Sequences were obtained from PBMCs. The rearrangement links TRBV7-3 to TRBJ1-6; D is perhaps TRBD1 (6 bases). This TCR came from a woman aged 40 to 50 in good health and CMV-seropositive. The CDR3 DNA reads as TGTGCCAGCAGCATACCGTGGGGACATTCACCTTTTGATAATTCACCCCTCCACTTT. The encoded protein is CASSIPWGHSPFDNSPLHF.